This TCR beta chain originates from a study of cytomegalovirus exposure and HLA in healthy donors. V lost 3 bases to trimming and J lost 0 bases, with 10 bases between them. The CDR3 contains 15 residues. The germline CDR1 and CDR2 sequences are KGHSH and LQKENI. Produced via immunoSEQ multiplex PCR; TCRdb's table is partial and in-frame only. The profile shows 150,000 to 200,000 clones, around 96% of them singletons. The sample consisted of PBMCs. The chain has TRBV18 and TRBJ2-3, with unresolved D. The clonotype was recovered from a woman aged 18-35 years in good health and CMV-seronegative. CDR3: CASSPYGPSTDTQYF. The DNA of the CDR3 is TGTGCCAGCTCACCGTATGGGCCCAGCACAGATACGCAGTATTTT.